This TCR beta chain originates from a study of regulatory T cells in long-lasting Graves disease. Study results and limitations: Persistent Graves' patients showed reduced TCR diversity versus newly diagnosed patients.

Trimming took 3 bases from V and 4 from J; bases not matched to a gene: 7. Germline V CDR1 and CDR2: SGHRS, YFSETQ. The CDR3 sequence is 17 residues long. This clonotype was detected a few times. Its antigen remains unidentified. Building of the TCR beta libraries involved iRepertoire HTBI primers and Arm-PCR of CDR3 regions. From the multiplex PCR reads, TCRdb called clonotypes with MiXCR, one entry per CDR3 protein. The sample holds some 250,000 distinct CDR3 sequences, more than 15% seen once. Described time point: newly diagnosed GD, antithyroid drugs for less than 3 months. PBMCs were the source of the RNA used for TCR sequencing. The same sample was also used in a study of T cells in Graves' hyperthyroidism and ophthalmopathy. This second report adds: Those patients with uncontrolled infection, other autoimmune disease, pregnancy or lactation were excluded. Diagnosis relied on clinical symptoms, serum thyroxine and TRAb, thyroid ultrasound and orbital computed tomography.

The chain is built from TRBV5-1 and TRBJ2-3, with TRBD2 matching 14 bases. The TCR comes from a woman between 25 and 40 years old with Graves disease. Specimen: peripheral blood mononuclear cells (PBMCs), collected at new diagnosis, from a patient treated with antithyroid drugs. This CDR3 reads CASSYPTSGGDPDTQYF. The CDR3, as DNA: TGCGCCAGCAGCTATCCGACTAGCGGGGGGGATCCAGATACGCAGTATTTT.